The TCR beta chain under discussion was sequenced for a study of T cells in Graves' hyperthyroidism and ophthalmopathy. The CDR3 runs to 15 residues. CDR1 and CDR2 from the germline V gene are SGHTA and FQGNSA. Trimming removed 1 base from V and 6 bases from J, with 15 bases in between. It was RNA transcripts that yielded the amplified TCR beta CDR3 regions. In the first-round RT-PCR of the TCR CDR3, the HTBI primer set was used. TCRdb analysed the multiplex PCR reads with MiXCR anew, one entry per CDR3 protein. The sample comprises about 640,000 distinct CDR3 sequences, more than 20% of which are singletons, and approximately 30% rests with the top ten. A few counts support this clonotype. A NOSPECS grade of at least 4, a Clinical Activity Score of at least 3 and duration under 3 months were recorded in ophthalmopathy patients.

Material for sequencing was blood. The clonotype was recovered from a man aged 25-40 years with Graves' ophthalmopathy. The chain links TRBV7-2 to TRBJ1-1; a possible D gene is TRBD1 (6 bases). The CDR3 region has the DNA TGTGCCAGCAGCTTAGACCGGGGCAGGGGTGCTGAAGCTTTCTTT. As protein: CASSLDRGRGAEAFF.